This T cell receptor (beta chain) derives from a study of blood T cell repertoires in COVID-19. Participants were aged about 18 to 90 years from some 24 US areas. In the original processing: Amplification from reference gene primers served as the basis for estimated nucleated cell counts. Clones were sequenced by immunoSEQ multiplex PCR, and TCRdb holds only the in-frame ones, with some missing. D and trimming were read from the DNA, whereas the V and J calls and clone size are those reported in that table. This sample has roughly 200,000 clones; approximately 86% occur once, and the top ten carry about 4.6%. The specimen was PBMCs or T cells enriched from blood (not recorded which). This TCR was recovered from a woman in her 30s who had been exposed to COVID-19.

The CDR3 protein is CASSQEGTSGGGETQYF. The CDR3 nucleotides read TGTGCCAGCAGCCAAGAGGGGACTAGCGGGGGAGGAGAGACCCAGTACTTC. J is TRBJ2-5 and V is TRBV3-1 (or the pseudogene TRBV3-2), with TRBD2 matching 14 bases. The V and J ends lost 0 bases and 4 bases, in that order; junction bases with no gene match: 4. Germline CDR1 is LGHDT and CDR2 is YNNKEL (reference sequence). This CDR3 has 17 residues.